This TCR beta chain stems from a study of OX40 agonist ivuxolimab in advanced cancers. The length of the CDR3 is 17 residues. The V end lost 4 bases, the J end lost 4 bases, and 19 bases lay between the germline ends. The germline V gene encodes CDR1 MDHEN and CDR2 SYDVKM. The method was immunoSEQ multiplex PCR; TCRdb's version includes in-frame clones alone and lacks a portion of them. The sample includes approximately 7,000 clones, 76% of them seen just once. Sequencing used CD4+ or CD8+ T cells sorted from blood, obtained in a trial of the OX40 agonist ivuxolimab. The receptor was derived from an adult with an advanced solid tumor such as melanoma, head and neck, liver or kidney cancer. The chain employs TRBV28 and TRBJ2-2; D assignment may be TRBD1 or TRBD2 (5 bases each). The CDR3 DNA reads TGTGCCAGCAGTTCACGATTCCCGGGACGGACCACCGGGGAGCTGTTTTTT. It is translated as CASSSRFPGRTTGELFF.